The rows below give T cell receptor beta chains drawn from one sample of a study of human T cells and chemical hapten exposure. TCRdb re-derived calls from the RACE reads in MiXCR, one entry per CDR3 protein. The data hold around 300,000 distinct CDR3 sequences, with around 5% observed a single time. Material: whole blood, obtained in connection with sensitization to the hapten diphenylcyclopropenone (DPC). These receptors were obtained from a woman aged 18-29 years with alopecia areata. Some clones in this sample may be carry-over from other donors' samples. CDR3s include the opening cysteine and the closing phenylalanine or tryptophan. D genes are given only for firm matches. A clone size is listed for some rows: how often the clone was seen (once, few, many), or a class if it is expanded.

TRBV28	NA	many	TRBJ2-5	TGTGCCAGCAGTAACCAAGGGGGGGGCAGACTACAAGAGACCCAGTACTTC	CASSNQGGGRLQETQYF
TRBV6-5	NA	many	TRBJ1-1	TGTGCCAGCAGTTTGACAGAGATGAACACTGAAGCTTTCTTT	CASSLTEMNTEAFF
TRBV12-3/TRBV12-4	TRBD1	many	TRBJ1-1	TGTGCCAGCAGTCCGTACAGGGGGAGCCCAGAAAACACTGAAGCTTTCTTT	CASSPYRGSPENTEAFF
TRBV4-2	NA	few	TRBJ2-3	TGTGCCAGCAGCCAGCCTCGTCTAGGAGATACGCAGTATTTT	CASSQPRLGDTQYF
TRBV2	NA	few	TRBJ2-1	TGTGCCAGCAGTTTGGACGACCCGAGCTCCTACAATGAGCAGTTCTTC	CASSLDDPSSYNEQFF
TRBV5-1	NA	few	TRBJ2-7	TGCGCCAGCAGCTCGACGTGGGGGAACGAGCAGTACTTC	CASSSTWGNEQYF
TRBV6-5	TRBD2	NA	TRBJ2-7	TGTGCCAGCAGTTACGAGCGGGGGGCCTACGAGCAGTACTTC	CASSYERGAYEQYF
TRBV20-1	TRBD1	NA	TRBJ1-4	TGCAGTGCTAGAGATCGGACAGGGGGTAATGAAAAACTGTTTTTT	CSARDRTGGNEKLFF
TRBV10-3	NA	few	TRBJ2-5	TGTGCCATCAGTGAGAGTTTCAGGGGCGGGGAGACCCAGTACTTC	CAISESFRGGETQYF
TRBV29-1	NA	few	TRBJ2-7	TGCAGCGTTGTACCCGGGTTCCCAGCCTACGAGCAGTACTTC	CSVVPGFPAYEQYF
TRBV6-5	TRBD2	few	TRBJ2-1	TGTGCCAGCAGTCGGGAGGATCCCCCCCGCAATGAGCAGTTCTTC	CASSREDPPRNEQFF
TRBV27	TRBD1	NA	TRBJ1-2	TGTGCCAGCAGTTTCTCCGGACAGGGTTATGGCTACACCTTC	CASSFSGQGYGYTF
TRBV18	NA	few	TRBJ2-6	TGTGCCAGCTCACCAGTGGTCGCGGTTAGCGTCCTGACTTTC	CASSPVVAVSVLTF
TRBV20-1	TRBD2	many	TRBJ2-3	TGCAGTGCTAGAGATTGGACTAGCGGGGGAAACACAGATACGCAGTATTTT	CSARDWTSGGNTDTQYF